This is a list of T cell receptor beta chains from one sample in a study of blood T cells in healthy people across ages. TCRdb re-called the 5' RACE reads with MiXCR, one entry per CDR3 protein. Among approximately 580,000 distinct CDR3 sequences listed, approximately 25% were seen once. This same sample was also taken into another study, of T cells of mothers and their children.

Input material: blood. These TCRs come from a boy under 18 in good health. Both conserved end residues are part of each CDR3. The order of the fields is J gene, D gene, CDR3 length, clone size, V gene, CDR3 DNA, CDR3 protein. The D gene is left open where the match is weak. Size tells how often a clone was seen (once, few, many) or the class of an expanded clone, and some rows leave it out.

J: TRBJ2-3
D: NA
length: 17
size: once
V: TRBV4-1
DNA: TGCGCCAGCAGCCAAGGTTTTGTGACTAGTCGCACAGATACGCAGTATTTT
CDR3: CASSQGFVTSRTDTQYF

J: TRBJ2-2
D: TRBD2
length: 14
size: NA
V: TRBV6-4
DNA: TGTGCCAGCAGTGAAAGCGGGAGCACCGGGGAGCTGTTTTTT
CDR3: CASSESGSTGELFF

J: TRBJ1-1
D: TRBD1
length: 14
size: NA
V: TRBV29-1
DNA: TGCAGCGGCAAAAGACAGGGTGTGAACACTGAAGCTTTCTTT
CDR3: CSGKRQGVNTEAFF

J: TRBJ1-2
D: TRBD1
length: 16
size: few
V: TRBV4-3
DNA: TGCGCCAGCAGCCAAGAACGACAGGGGTATAACTATGGCTACACCTTC
CDR3: CASSQERQGYNYGYTF

J: TRBJ2-3
D: TRBD2
length: 18
size: NA
V: TRBV28
DNA: TGTGCCAGCAGTCGCTTAGCGGGAGGGCCGGGGACTACAGATACGCAGTATTTT
CDR3: CASSRLAGGPGTTDTQYF

J: TRBJ2-1
D: TRBD2
length: 16
size: NA
V: TRBV12-3/TRBV12-4
DNA: TGTGCCAGCAGTTCGAGTGGACTAGCGGGAAAGAGTGAGCAGTTCTTC
CDR3: CASSSSGLAGKSEQFF

J: TRBJ2-5
D: TRBD1
length: 13
size: NA
V: TRBV20-1
DNA: TGCAGTGCTAGACCGACAGGGGAAGAGACCCAGTACTTC
CDR3: CSARPTGEETQYF

J: TRBJ1-5
D: NA
length: 15
size: few
V: TRBV20-1
DNA: TGCAGTGCTAGAGACTTGTCCAGGGACGTTCATCCCCAGCATTTT
CDR3: CSARDLSRDVHPQHF

J: TRBJ1-2
D: NA
length: 16
size: many
V: TRBV28
DNA: TGTGCCAGCAGCCCCCCACCCGGTGGTCGTGGCTATGGCTACACCTTC
CDR3: CASSPPPGGRGYGYTF

J: TRBJ1-5
D: NA
length: 14
size: NA
V: TRBV7-9
DNA: TGTGCCAGCAGCTCCAGGGAGGCCAATCAGCCCCAGCATTTT
CDR3: CASSSREANQPQHF

J: TRBJ1-1
D: NA
length: 17
size: NA
V: TRBV6-5
DNA: TGTGCCAGCAGTTACTCAATCCTACAGGGCCTGAACACTGAAACTTTCTTT
CDR3: CASSYSILQGLNTETFF

J: TRBJ1-1
D: NA
length: 16
size: NA
V: TRBV11-2
DNA: TGTGCCAGCACCCTCGCAGGGGCGGTTGGGAACACTGAAGCTTTCTTT
CDR3: CASTLAGAVGNTEAFF

J: TRBJ2-3
D: TRBD2
length: 15
size: NA
V: TRBV9
DNA: TGTGCCAGCAGCGTCGGGGGGGCGAATATTTATACGCAGTATTTT
CDR3: CASSVGGANIYTQYF

J: TRBJ2-7
D: NA
length: 11
size: NA
V: TRBV7-9
DNA: TGTGCAGAGGGGCGAGGTTACGAGCAGTACTTC
CDR3: CAEGRGYEQYF

J: TRBJ2-1
D: TRBD2
length: 18
size: few
V: TRBV14
DNA: TGTGCCAGCAGCCAAGATTTTAGCGGGGGGGCCCTCTACAATGAGCAGTTCTTC
CDR3: CASSQDFSGGALYNEQFF

J: TRBJ2-2
D: NA
length: 13
size: NA
V: TRBV6-5
DNA: TGTGCCAGCCGACTCCAGAACACCGGGGAGCTGTTTTTT
CDR3: CASRLQNTGELFF

J: TRBJ1-2
D: NA
length: 13
size: NA
V: TRBV29-1
DNA: TGCAGCGCTCAATGGGCGGAAAACTATGGCTACACCTTC
CDR3: CSAQWAENYGYTF

J: TRBJ2-7
D: TRBD2
length: 14
size: once
V: TRBV6-2/TRBV6-3
DNA: TGTGCCAGCAGTTATCGTCTAGCGGGAGGCGAGCAGTACTTC
CDR3: CASSYRLAGGEQYF

J: TRBJ1-1
D: NA
length: 13
size: NA
V: TRBV10-3
DNA: TGTGCCATCAATGGGGGTCTGAACACTGAAGCTTTCTTT
CDR3: CAINGGLNTEAFF

J: TRBJ1-4
D: NA
length: 13
size: few
V: TRBV5-1
DNA: TGCGCCAGCACCAAGGCTCCGGGGGAAAAACTGTTTTTT
CDR3: CASTKAPGEKLFF

J: TRBJ1-5
D: NA
length: 13
size: many
V: TRBV7-6
DNA: TGTGCCAGCAGCGCCAGTAGCAATCAGCCCCAGCATTTT
CDR3: CASSASSNQPQHF

J: TRBJ2-7
D: TRBD2
length: 15
size: NA
V: TRBV28
DNA: TGTGCCAGCAGTGCCGCTAGCGGTAGCTCCTACGAGCAGTACTTC
CDR3: CASSAASGSSYEQYF

J: TRBJ2-1
D: NA
length: 14
size: NA
V: TRBV5-1
DNA: TGCGCCAGCAGCTCGAAGATCGTGGGCGATGAGCAGTTCTTC
CDR3: CASSSKIVGDEQFF

J: TRBJ1-1
D: NA
length: 15
size: NA
V: TRBV10-3
DNA: TGTGCCATCAGGAGCCCAGGGACACTTAACACTGAAGCTTTCTTT
CDR3: CAIRSPGTLNTEAFF

J: TRBJ2-2
D: TRBD2
length: 15
size: NA
V: TRBV19
DNA: TGTGCCAGTCGGATAGCGGGGGCGGGCACCGGGGAGCTGTTTTTT
CDR3: CASRIAGAGTGELFF

J: TRBJ2-5
D: TRBD1
length: 16
size: NA
V: TRBV14
DNA: TGTGCCAGCAGCCAATTCATAGGGGGCGGCGGAGAGACCCAGTACTTC
CDR3: CASSQFIGGGGETQYF

J: TRBJ1-2
D: NA
length: 14
size: many
V: TRBV9
DNA: TGTGCCAGCAGCCGATTCAGGGGTAACTATGGCTACACCTTC
CDR3: CASSRFRGNYGYTF

J: TRBJ2-5
D: NA
length: 14
size: NA
V: TRBV28
DNA: TGTGCCAACACGCCCTGGAGGGATAGAGAGACCCAGTACTTC
CDR3: CANTPWRDRETQYF

J: TRBJ1-3
D: TRBD1
length: 16
size: NA
V: TRBV6-5
DNA: TGTGCCAGCAGTTACTCGGGACAGGGGACTGGAAACACCATATATTTT
CDR3: CASSYSGQGTGNTIYF

J: TRBJ2-5
D: NA
length: 14
size: few
V: TRBV7-9
DNA: TGTGCCAGCAGCCAACAGAAACTCTCGGAGACCCAGTACTTC
CDR3: CASSQQKLSETQYF

J: TRBJ1-2
D: TRBD1
length: 13
size: few
V: TRBV2
DNA: TGTGCCACCCCAAGGGACAGATACTATGGCTACACCTTC
CDR3: CATPRDRYYGYTF

J: TRBJ2-2
D: NA
length: 18
size: NA
V: TRBV3-1
DNA: TGTGCCAGCAGCCAAGAAGGGCGAGGCACTAAGAACACCGGGGAGCTGTTTTTT
CDR3: CASSQEGRGTKNTGELFF

J: TRBJ2-1
D: NA
length: 16
size: few
V: TRBV3-1
DNA: TGTGCCAGCAGCCAAGGGGGCGGGGTCCCCTACAATGAGCAGTTCTTC
CDR3: CASSQGGGVPYNEQFF

J: TRBJ1-1
D: NA
length: 13
size: NA
V: TRBV5-1
DNA: TGCGCCAGCAGCTTGGATGAGGAGGGGAAGGGTTTCTTT
CDR3: CASSLDEEGKGFF

J: TRBJ2-3
D: TRBD1
length: 14
size: NA
V: TRBV7-6
DNA: TGTGCCAGCAGCTGGGGACAGGGTCCAGATACGCAGTATTTT
CDR3: CASSWGQGPDTQYF

J: TRBJ2-2
D: NA
length: 12
size: NA
V: TRBV7-2
DNA: TGTGCCAGCAGCGCCCCGACGGGGGAGCTGTTTTTT
CDR3: CASSAPTGELFF

J: TRBJ1-2
D: NA
length: 13
size: NA
V: TRBV29-1
DNA: TGCAGCGTTGTCGAGGCGACTCAAGATGGCTACACCTTC
CDR3: CSVVEATQDGYTF

J: TRBJ2-5
D: NA
length: 12
size: many
V: TRBV7-2
DNA: TGTGCCAGCAGCTGGGGGCAAGAGACCCAGTACTTC
CDR3: CASSWGQETQYF

J: TRBJ2-5
D: NA
length: 12
size: NA
V: TRBV7-2
DNA: TGTGCCAGCAGCCCACCCCGTCAGACCCAGTACTTC
CDR3: CASSPPRQTQYF

J: TRBJ2-7
D: NA
length: 14
size: NA
V: TRBV16
DNA: TGTGCCAGCAGCCAACTACATGAACCCTACGAGCAGTACTTC
CDR3: CASSQLHEPYEQYF

J: TRBJ2-5
D: NA
length: 14
size: NA
V: TRBV7-2
DNA: TGTGCCAGCAGCTTGACTCACGTTCGACTAGAGCAGTACTTC
CDR3: CASSLTHVRLEQYF

J: TRBJ1-4
D: TRBD1
length: 16
size: few
V: TRBV28
DNA: TGTGCCAGCAGTTTCCCTGGACAGGGCCCGCTTCGGAAACTGTTTTTT
CDR3: CASSFPGQGPLRKLFF

J: TRBJ1-2
D: NA
length: 14
size: few
V: TRBV10-3
DNA: TGTGCCATCAGTGAGGTATCAGTGGGCTATGGCTACACCTTC
CDR3: CAISEVSVGYGYTF

J: TRBJ1-1
D: TRBD1
length: 16
size: NA
V: TRBV6-1
DNA: TGTGCCAGCAGCACCAGAACAGGGGCAATGAACACTGAAGCTTTCTTT
CDR3: CASSTRTGAMNTEAFF

J: TRBJ2-5
D: TRBD2
length: 13
size: NA
V: TRBV20-1
DNA: TGCAGTGCTCCCGAGTGGGGGGGGGAGACCCAGTACTTC
CDR3: CSAPEWGGETQYF

J: TRBJ2-1
D: TRBD2
length: 17
size: NA
V: TRBV4-2
DNA: TGTGCCAGCAGCCAGGACACGACTAGCGGGAGTAGGCATGAGCAGTTCTTC
CDR3: CASSQDTTSGSRHEQFF

J: TRBJ2-6
D: NA
length: 15
size: NA
V: TRBV3-1
DNA: TGTGCCAGCAGACTACAGGACTCTGGGGCCAACGTCCTGACTTTC
CDR3: CASRLQDSGANVLTF

J: TRBJ2-7
D: TRBD1
length: 13
size: many
V: TRBV2
DNA: TGTGCCAGCAGCCTGACAGGGACCTACGAGCAGTACTTC
CDR3: CASSLTGTYEQYF

J: TRBJ2-5
D: TRBD1
length: 13
size: few
V: TRBV10-3
DNA: TGTGCCATCAGTGAGACAGGGGGAGAGACCCAGTACTTC
CDR3: CAISETGGETQYF

J: TRBJ1-2
D: TRBD1
length: 14
size: few
V: TRBV9
DNA: TGTGCCAGCAGCGCTACAGGGGGCCACTATGGCTACACCTTC
CDR3: CASSATGGHYGYTF

J: TRBJ1-6
D: NA
length: 16
size: NA
V: TRBV4-3
DNA: TGCGCCAGCAGCCAAGAACGGGGGAATACTAATTCACCCCTCCACTTT
CDR3: CASSQERGNTNSPLHF

J: TRBJ1-3
D: NA
length: 11
size: NA
V: TRBV29-1
DNA: TGCAGTCTCCTCTCTGGAAACACCATATATTTT
CDR3: CSLLSGNTIYF